This entry concerns a single T cell receptor (beta chain). Germline CDR1 LGHDT, CDR2 YNNKEL (reference sequence). V was clipped by 4 bases and J by 1 base, with 11 bases between them. The CDR3 consists of 15 residues. Original methodology: Amplification from reference gene primers served as the basis for estimated nucleated cell counts. TCRdb's copy holds only in-frame clones and misses some; the assay was immunoSEQ multiplex PCR. D and trimming were read from the DNA, whereas the V and J calls and clone size are those reported in that table. The sample contains 55,000 to 75,000 clones, 84% of which appear only once. The record originates from a study of blood T cell repertoires in COVID-19. Study-wide background: The United States, Italy and Spain were the sources of the acute and convalescent COVID-19 samples. T cells, B-cell-depleted T cells, or PBMCs provided the cDNA or gDNA that served as material.

Enrollment of patients from Seattle took place during active infection, with longitudinal follow-up. The specimen sequenced was peripheral blood. The TCR sequence derives from a man in his fifties or sixties with COVID-19, enrolled during active disease. This chain links TRBV3-1 (or the pseudogene TRBV3-2) with TRBJ2-1; perhaps TRBD2 as D (6 bases). The CDR3 bases are TGTGCCAGCAGCCCAGGGACTGGGTCCTACAATGAGCAGTTCTTC. This encodes CASSPGTGSYNEQFF.